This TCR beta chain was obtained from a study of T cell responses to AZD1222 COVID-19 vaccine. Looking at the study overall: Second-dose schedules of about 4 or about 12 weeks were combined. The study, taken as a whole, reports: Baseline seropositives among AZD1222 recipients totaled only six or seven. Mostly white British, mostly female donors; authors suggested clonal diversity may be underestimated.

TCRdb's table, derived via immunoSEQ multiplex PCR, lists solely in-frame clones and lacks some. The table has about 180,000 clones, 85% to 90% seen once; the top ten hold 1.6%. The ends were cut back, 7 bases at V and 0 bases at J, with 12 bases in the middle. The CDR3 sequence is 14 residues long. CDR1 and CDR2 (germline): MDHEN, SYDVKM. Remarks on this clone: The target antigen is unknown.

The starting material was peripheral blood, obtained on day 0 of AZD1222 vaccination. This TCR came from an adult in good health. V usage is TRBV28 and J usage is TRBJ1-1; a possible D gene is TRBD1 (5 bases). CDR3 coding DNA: TGTGCCAGCACACACGGGGGGGTGAACACTGAAGCTTTCTTT. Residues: CASTHGGVNTEAFF.